A single sample gave rise to the 20 T cell receptor beta chains below, sequenced in a study of cytotoxic CD8 clonotypes in ibrutinib-treated CLL. Data came from immunoSEQ multiplex PCR; TCRdb stores just in-frame clones and leaves some out. The sample records 150,000 or so clones, roughly four fifths being singletons. Sequenced here: PBMCs, sampled after 12 months of ibrutinib treatment. The receptors derive from a human donor with chronic lymphocytic leukemia.

In its sample, this clone was seen once. The chain carries TRBV4-3 and TRBJ1-6; a possible D gene is TRBD1 (6 bases). Germline loops: CDR1 LGHNA, CDR2 YSLEER. V lost 4 bases and J lost 7, with 17 bases in between. The CDR3 consists of 16 residues. This CDR3 reads CASSPGSGTGNSPLHF. The CDR3, as DNA: TGCGCCAGCAGCCCCGGTTCCGGAACAGGGAATTCACCCCTCCACTTT.

This clone was seen ten or more times. CDR3 loop: CASSVGQGDGNTIYF. The CDR3, as DNA: TGTGCCAGCAGCGTGGGACAGGGTGATGGAAACACCATATATTTT. This rearrangement joins TRBV9 to TRBJ1-3; 9 bases match TRBD1. Germline loops: CDR1 SGDLS, CDR2 YYNGEE. The CDR3 is 15 residues long. Trimming at V came to 2 bases and at J to 3 bases, leaving 3 bases not matched to a gene. Looking up the rest from reference TRBV9 and TRBJ1-3 gives the full variable domain: DSGVTQTPKHLITATGQRVTLRCSPRSGDLSVYWYQQSLDQGLQFLIQYYNGEERAKGNILERFSAQQFPDLHSELNLSSLELGDSALYFCASSVGQGDGNTIYFGEGSWLTVV.

The V gene is TRBV28, the J gene TRBJ1-2, with a tentative D call TRBD1 (5 bases). Germline values: CDR1 MDHEN, CDR2 SYDVKM. V was trimmed by 7 bases and J by 1 base, leaving 16 bases between them. There are 15 residues in the CDR3. The CDR3 DNA sequence: TGTGCCAGCAACTCCGGGACCCCGATTAACTATGGCTACACCTTC. It specifies CASNSGTPINYGYTF.

The table lists this clone with a count of one. The DNA of the CDR3 is TGTGCCAGTAGTAGCCGACAGGGGGTAAGGACTGAAGCTTTCTTT. This gives the protein CASSSRQGVRTEAFF. The J gene is TRBJ1-1, the V gene TRBV19; 9 bases match TRBD1. CDR1 is LNHDA and CDR2 is SQIVND in the germline V gene (reference sequence). V lost 4 bases and J lost 5; bases outside the gene matches: 8. The CDR3 covers 15 residues.

The rearrangement uses TRBV5-1 and TRBJ2-7, with 9 positions matching TRBD1. From germline, CDR1 is SGHRS and CDR2 YFSETQ. V lost 5 bases and J lost 2; bases outside the gene matches: 5. The CDR3 is 14 amino acids. DNA of the CDR3: TGCGCCAGCAGGCGGGGACAGGGCGCCTACGAGCAGTACTTC. Translating it yields CASRRGQGAYEQYF.

The chain employs TRBV19 and TRBJ1-1; D remains ambiguous. Trimming cost V 5 bases and J 5 bases, with 18 bases left between them. Germline V gene data show CDR1 as LNHDA and CDR2 as SQIVND (reference sequence). The CDR3 consists of 15 residues. Written as DNA, the CDR3 is TGTGCCAGTAGTGACCTTGGAGGGCAACAGACTGAAGCTTTCTTT. This codes for CASSDLGGQQTEAFF.

This clone was counted once. The rearrangement links TRBV2 to TRBJ1-4; D is undetermined. This CDR3 is built from 12 residues. The V gene lost 4 bases and the J gene lost 8 bases, with 8 bases spanning the gap. Germline V gives CDR1 SNHLY, CDR2 FYNNEI. The CDR3 protein is CASSASLEKLFF. In DNA, the CDR3 is TGTGCCAGCAGTGCCTCCCTAGAAAAACTGTTTTTT.

The genes are TRBV28 and TRBJ1-2; perhaps TRBD1 as D (6 bases). Trimming shortened V by 11 bases and J by 1 base, and 20 bases separated the two germline ends. The CDR3 is made up of 15 amino acids. Germline CDR1 and CDR2: MDHEN and SYDVKM. Here the CDR3 DNA reads TGTGCCGGTAGGGGGGCCAATACCGGTAACTATGGCTACACCTTC. As protein: CAGRGANTGNYGYTF.

The chain couples TRBV5-1 to TRBJ2-3; TRBD1 aligns across 7 bases. From germline, CDR1 is SGHRS and CDR2 YFSETQ. The CDR3 is made up of 18 amino acids. V shed 4 bases and J 4 bases; nucleotides not matched to a gene: 18. CDR3 loop: CASSRVPTGTAIADTQYF. CDR3 nucleotide sequence: TGCGCCAGCAGCCGCGTGCCTACCGGGACAGCGATCGCAGATACGCAGTATTTT.

This clone was seen more than once but under ten times. The chain recombines TRBV5-8 with TRBJ1-5, with 8 bases lining up with TRBD1. V was clipped by 3 bases and J by 5 bases; unmatched bases: 10. CDR3 size: 16 residues. Germline V CDR1 and CDR2: SGHTS, YDEGEE. CDR3 loop: CASSWQQGVGDQPQHF. The CDR3 coding sequence is TGTGCCAGCAGCTGGCAACAGGGGGTCGGGGATCAGCCCCAGCATTTT. Together with reference TRBV5-8 and TRBJ1-5, the CDR3 gives the full variable domain: EAGVTQSPTHLIKTRGQQATLRCSPISGHTSVYWYQQALGLGLQFLLWYDEGEERNRGNFPPRFSGRQFPNYSSELNVNALELEDSALYLCASSWQQGVGDQPQHFGDGTRLSIL.

The chain has TRBV9 and TRBJ1-1; D is perhaps TRBD1 (5 bases). Trimming removed 0 bases at V and 5 bases at J, with 11 bases between. The CDR3 runs to 14 residues. The V gene's germline CDR1 is SGDLS and CDR2 YYNGEE. CDR3 residues: CASSVDPGRTEAFF. As DNA, the CDR3 is TGTGCCAGCAGCGTAGACCCAGGGAGGACTGAAGCTTTCTTT.

The CDR3 sequence: CASSLRDGVGNEQFF. CDR3 bases: TGTGCCAGCAGCTTACGGGACGGAGTGGGGAATGAGCAGTTCTTC. The chain employs TRBV11-2 and TRBJ2-1; either TRBD1 or TRBD2 may fit D (5 bases each). The CDR3 loop spans 15 amino acids. The ends were cut back, 2 bases at V and 7 bases at J, with 15 bases in the middle. Germline V gives CDR1 SGHAT, CDR2 FQNNGV. The entire variable domain, with the rest obtained from reference TRBV11-2 and TRBJ2-1, is as follows: EAGVAQSPRYKIIEKRQSVAFWCNPISGHATLYWYQQILGQGPKLLIQFQNNGVVDDSQLPKDRFSAERLKGVDSTLKIQPAKLEDSAVYLCASSLRDGVGNEQFFGPGTRLTVL.

The rearrangement links TRBV15 to TRBJ1-6, with D possibly being TRBD1 (5 bases). Germline V gene data show CDR1 as LNHNV and CDR2 as YYDKDF (reference sequence). V gave up 3 bases and J gave up 9 bases, with 21 bases separating them. This CDR3 has 17 residues. CDR3 sequence: CATSSESFGRRGSPLHF. In nucleotides, the CDR3 is TGTGCCACCAGCAGCGAGAGCTTTGGCCGAAGGGGTTCACCCCTCCACTTT.

The rearrangement links TRBV7-2 to TRBJ2-7; 7 nucleotides agree with TRBD2. CDR1 is SGHTA, CDR2 FQGNSA, per germline. V shed 6 bases, J shed 3 bases, and the junction held 8 bases outside the gene matches. CDR3 length: 14 residues. The CDR3 coding sequence is TGTGCCAGCAGACCTGGGGGGGGTGGCTACGAGCAGTACTTC. Its protein product is CASRPGGGGYEQYF.

The CDR3 loop is CASSRDSSMNTEAFF. The DNA of the CDR3 is TGTGCCAGCTCACGAGACAGTAGCATGAACACTGAAGCTTTCTTT. The chain combines TRBV18 with TRBJ1-1; perhaps TRBD1 as D (5 bases). The V gene's germline CDR1 is KGHSH and CDR2 LQKENI. This CDR3 is 15 amino acids long. V lost 4 bases and J 0 bases, leaving 12 bases between the germline ends.

The genes are TRBV5-1 and TRBJ2-2, with 8 bases lining up with TRBD1. The V and J ends lost 3 bases and 2 bases, in that order; junction bases with no gene match: 6. Per germline, CDR1 SGHRS and CDR2 YFSETQ. CDR3 length: 16 amino acids. CDR3 bases: TGCGCCAGCAGCTATAGACAGGGGCCTAACACCGGGGAGCTGTTTTTT. Translation gives CASSYRQGPNTGELFF. Full variable domain (outside the CDR3, taken from reference TRBV5-1 and TRBJ2-2): KAGVTQTPRYLIKTRGQQVTLSCSPISGHRSVSWYQQTPGQGLQFLFEYFSETQRNKGNFPGRFSGRQFSNSRSEMNVSTLELGDSALYLCASSYRQGPNTGELFFGEGSRLTVL.

The CDR3 DNA reads TGTGCCAGCAGCCTGTCCCTCCTATCCTACGAGCAGTACTTC. Its translation: CASSLSLLSYEQYF. The chain links TRBV7-2 to TRBJ2-7, with unresolved D. Trimming took off 5 bases at V and 1 base at J, with 12 bases between the two ends. CDR3 size: 14 residues. Germline values: CDR1 SGHTA, CDR2 FQGNSA.

The chain couples TRBV28 to TRBJ1-1; D is unresolved. Germline values: CDR1 MDHEN, CDR2 SYDVKM. This CDR3 spans 12 amino acids. The V end lost 5 bases, the J end lost 4 bases, and 8 bases lay between the germline ends. The CDR3 nucleotides are TGTGCCAGCAGTCAAAAGGGCACTGAAGCTTTCTTT. Translation: CASSQKGTEAFF.

V gene TRBV4-1 combines with J gene TRBJ1-2; D perhaps matches TRBD1 (5 bases). There are 16 residues in the CDR3. Trimming left V 0 bases short and J 4 bases short, with 15 bases between. Per germline, CDR1 MGHRA and CDR2 YSYEKL. CDR3 amino acids: CASSQDYGFGGYGYTF. The DNA for the CDR3 is TGCGCCAGCAGCCAAGATTATGGCTTCGGGGGCTATGGCTACACCTTC.

This chain connects TRBV7-9 to TRBJ2-2; tentative D call: TRBD1 (7 bases). Per germline, CDR1 SEHNR and CDR2 FQNEAQ (reference sequence). V was shortened by 2 bases and J by 3 bases, with 10 bases between the two germline ends. CDR3 length equals 15 residues. Here the CDR3 reads CASSLTGEDTGELFF. As DNA, the CDR3 is TGTGCCAGCAGCTTAACAGGGGAGGACACCGGGGAGCTGTTTTTT.